This T cell receptor (beta chain) was obtained from a study of blood T cell repertoires in COVID-19. Overall study: Researchers got acute and convalescent COVID-19 samples from the United States, Italy and Spain.

J gave up 6 bases and V 7 bases, and 10 bases lay outside the gene matches. CDR1 and CDR2 (germline): MDHEN, SYDVKM. This CDR3 is built from 15 residues. Original handling: Amplification with reference gene primers provided the estimates of nucleated cell counts. Here immunoSEQ multiplex PCR was the method, and the copy in TCRdb shows in-frame clones only, minus some. V and J calls and clone size are as listed in that table; D and trimming were resolved from the DNA. The sample carries about 320,000 clones, roughly 85% recorded once. The sequenced sample consisted of PBMCs or T cells enriched from blood (not recorded which). The receptor was derived from a woman in her 30s who had been exposed to COVID-19. The chain recombines TRBV28 with TRBJ2-7; 12 nucleotides match TRBD1. CDR3 coding DNA: TGTGCCAGCACCGTGGGGGACAGGGGGCTTCTCGAGCAGTACTTC. Translation: CASTVGDRGLLEQYF. The full variable domain, its missing parts supplied by reference TRBV28 and TRBJ2-7, is DVKVTQSSRYLVKRTGEKVFLECVQDMDHENMFWYRQDPGLGLRLIYFSYDVKMKEKGDIPEGYSVSREKKERFSLILESASTNQTSMYLCASTVGDRGLLEQYFGPGTRLTVT.